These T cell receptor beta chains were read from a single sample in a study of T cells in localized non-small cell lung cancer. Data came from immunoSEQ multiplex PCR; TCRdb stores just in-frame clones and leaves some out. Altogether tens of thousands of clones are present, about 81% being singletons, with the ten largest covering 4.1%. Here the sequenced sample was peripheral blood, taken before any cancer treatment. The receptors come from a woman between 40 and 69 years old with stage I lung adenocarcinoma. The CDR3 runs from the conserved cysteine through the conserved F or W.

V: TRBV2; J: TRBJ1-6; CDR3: CASTPDGGNSPLHF
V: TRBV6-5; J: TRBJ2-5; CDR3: CASSYSAGIGETQYF
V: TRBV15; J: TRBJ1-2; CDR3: CATSTLAGTGKNGYTF
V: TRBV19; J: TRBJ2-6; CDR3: CASSWRTGANVLTF
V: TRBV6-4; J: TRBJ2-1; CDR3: CASSDSGSNEQFF
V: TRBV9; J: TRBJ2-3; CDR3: CASSLTIQGGTQYF
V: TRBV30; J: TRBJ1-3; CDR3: CAWSARQGGGNTIYF
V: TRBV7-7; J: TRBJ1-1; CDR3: CASSPEMGAEAFF
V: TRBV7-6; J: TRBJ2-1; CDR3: CASSLALNEQFF
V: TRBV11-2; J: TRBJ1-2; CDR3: CASSQDRGKNYGYTF
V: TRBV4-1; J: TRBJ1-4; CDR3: CASSLDPPGQVDEKLFF
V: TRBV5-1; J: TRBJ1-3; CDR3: CASSLGGQRSGNTIYF
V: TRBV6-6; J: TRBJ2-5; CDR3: CASSYSGQEVETQYF
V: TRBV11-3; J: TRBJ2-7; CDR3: CASSPGGSSYEQYF
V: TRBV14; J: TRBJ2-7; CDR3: CASSLLSQRSSYEQYF
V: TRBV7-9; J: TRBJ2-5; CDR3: CATLGGLRETQYF
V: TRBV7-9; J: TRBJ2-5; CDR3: CASSSGLVQETQYF
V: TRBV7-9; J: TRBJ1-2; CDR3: CASSLALSSEAGGYTF
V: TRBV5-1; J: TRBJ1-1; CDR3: CASSRSLNTEAFF
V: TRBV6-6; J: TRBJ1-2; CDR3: CASSDPGRGFGYTF
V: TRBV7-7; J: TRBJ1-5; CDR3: CASSRRGQASNQPQHF
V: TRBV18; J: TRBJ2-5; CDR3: CASSLPAVTQETQYF
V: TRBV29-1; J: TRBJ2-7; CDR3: CSVEVGLAGVTYEQYF
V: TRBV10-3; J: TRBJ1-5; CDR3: CAISSGHHNQPQHF
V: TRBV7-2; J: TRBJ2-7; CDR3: CASSHTSGGAISYEQYF
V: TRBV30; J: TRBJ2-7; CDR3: CASGRHYEQYF
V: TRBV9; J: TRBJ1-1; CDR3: CASSRLTGTEPITEAFF
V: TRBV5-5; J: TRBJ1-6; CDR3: CASSLLSWSSYNSPLHF
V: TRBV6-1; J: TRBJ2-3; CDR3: CASSGDQRGGADTQYF
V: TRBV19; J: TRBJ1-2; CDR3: CASSLTGDYGYTF
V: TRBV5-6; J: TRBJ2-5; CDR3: CASSPTTGGWETQYF
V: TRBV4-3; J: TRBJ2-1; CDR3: CASSQDRGSSYNEQFF
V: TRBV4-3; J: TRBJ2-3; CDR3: CASSHLGQWVADTQYF
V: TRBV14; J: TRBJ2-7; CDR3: CASSQDRGTGPSYEQYF
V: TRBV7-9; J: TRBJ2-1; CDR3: CASSLAGGNEQFF
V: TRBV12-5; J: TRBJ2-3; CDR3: CASGFGDVPDTQYF
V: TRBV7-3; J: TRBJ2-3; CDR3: CASSGWTQPDTQYF
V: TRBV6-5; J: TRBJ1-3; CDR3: CASGNRVAGNTIYF
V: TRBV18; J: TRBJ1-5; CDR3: CASSKGEGSGNQPQHF
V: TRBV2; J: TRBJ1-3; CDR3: CASSGPQAGDGNTIYF
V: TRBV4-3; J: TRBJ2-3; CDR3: CASSQDPGSTDTQYF